This TCR beta chain derives from a study of blood T cell repertoires in COVID-19. In the study overall: In each case, the material was cDNA or gDNA derived from T cells, B-cell-depleted T cells, or PBMCs.

The CDR3 contains 17 residues. Germline V CDR1 and CDR2: ENHRY, SYGVKD. With 0 bases clipped from V and 0 bases from J, the junction kept 2 bases outside the gene matches. As originally analysed: How many nucleated cells were present was estimated from reference gene primer amplification. Assay used: immunoSEQ multiplex PCR; TCRdb lists only in-frame clones, some missing. The V and J calls and clone size come from that table; D and trimming were worked out from the DNA. The sample contains around 160,000 clones, roughly 90% of which appear only once. Participants were aged 18 to 89 years, lived in 24 US areas, and enrolled virtually. The study assigned cohorts using participant-reported clinical history.

The gene calls are TRBV10-3 and TRBJ2-6; 7 nucleotides line up with TRBD2. Sequences were obtained from PBMCs or T cells enriched from blood (not recorded which). The receptor comes from a woman in her twenties or thirties with acute COVID-19. CDR3 sequence: CAISESRGNSGANVLTF. For the CDR3, the DNA is TGTGCCATCAGTGAGTCGCGGGGGAACTCTGGGGCCAACGTCCTGACTTTC.